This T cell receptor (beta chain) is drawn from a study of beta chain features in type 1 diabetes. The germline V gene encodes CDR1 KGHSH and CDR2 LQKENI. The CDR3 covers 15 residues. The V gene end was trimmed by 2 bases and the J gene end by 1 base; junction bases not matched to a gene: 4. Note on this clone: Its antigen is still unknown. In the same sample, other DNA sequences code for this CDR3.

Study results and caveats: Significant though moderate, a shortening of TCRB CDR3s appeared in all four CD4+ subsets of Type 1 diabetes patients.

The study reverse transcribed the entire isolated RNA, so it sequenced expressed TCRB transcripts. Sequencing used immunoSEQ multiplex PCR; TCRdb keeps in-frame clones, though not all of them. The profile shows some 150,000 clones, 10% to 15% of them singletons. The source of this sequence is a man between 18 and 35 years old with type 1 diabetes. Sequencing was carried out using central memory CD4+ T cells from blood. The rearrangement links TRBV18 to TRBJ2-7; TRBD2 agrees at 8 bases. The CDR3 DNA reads TGTGCCAGCTCACCATCCGGGGGGGGTTCCTACGAGCAGTACTTC. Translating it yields CASSPSGGGSYEQYF.